Each of the 24 T cell receptor beta chains below was sequenced from the same sample in a study of siplizumab effects on memory and regulatory T cells. Generated by immunoSEQ multiplex PCR, the TCRdb table keeps only in-frame clones and is missing some. The repertoire holds around 87,000 clones, around 90% seen once, with roughly 14% in the top ten. Specimen: CD4+ T cells sorted from blood. Receptors originate from a human donor in good health.

The J gene is TRBJ1-2, the V gene TRBV6-5; perhaps TRBD1 as D (5 bases). Per the germline V gene, CDR1 is MNHEY and CDR2 is SVGAGI. V was trimmed by 3 bases and J by 3 bases, leaving 14 bases between them. This CDR3 has 15 residues. The CDR3 nucleotides read TGTGCCAGCAGTTATTCCGGGAGGGGATACTATGGCTACACCTTC. Protein: CASSYSGRGYYGYTF.

The J gene is TRBJ2-5, the V gene TRBV7-3; tentatively, D is TRBD2 (5 bases). This CDR3 has 16 residues. Germline loops: CDR1 SGHTA, CDR2 FQGTGA. Trimming pared 0 bases from V and 1 base from J, leaving 12 bases between. The CDR3: CASSLTPASSQETQYF. In DNA form, the CDR3 reads TGTGCCAGCAGCTTAACGCCGGCTAGCAGCCAAGAGACCCAGTACTTC.

The chain combines TRBV25-1 with TRBJ1-2; D might be TRBD1 (5 bases). The V gene's germline CDR1 is MGHDK and CDR2 SYGVNS. With 2 bases removed from V and 8 bases from J, the gap between germline ends came to 12 bases. This CDR3 comprises 13 residues. The chain's CDR3 is CASSETAGRGYTF. The DNA for the CDR3 is TGTGCCAGCAGTGAAACGGCAGGGCGAGGCTACACCTTC.

The gene calls are TRBV11-2 and TRBJ1-2; D is perhaps TRBD1 (5 bases). Looked up from germline, CDR1 is SGHAT and CDR2 is FQNNGV. The CDR3 has 15 amino acids. Trimming left V 1 base short and J 1 base short, with 10 bases between. The CDR3 bases are TGTGCCAGCAGCTTAGGAGGGACCTATAACTATGGCTACACCTTC. As protein: CASSLGGTYNYGYTF.

This chain connects TRBV19 to TRBJ2-2; perhaps TRBD2 as D (6 bases). CDR3 length equals 18 residues. The V and J ends lost 3 bases and 2 bases respectively, with 19 bases between them. CDR1 and CDR2 (germline): LNHDA, SQIVND (reference sequence). This CDR3 reads CASSIGGWGGLNTGELFF. For the CDR3, the DNA is TGTGCCAGTAGTATTGGAGGGTGGGGCGGACTCAACACCGGGGAGCTGTTTTTT.

The rearrangement joins TRBV6-7 to TRBJ2-3, with a tentative D call TRBD1 (6 bases). TRBV6-7 is assigned to the ORF class and has an uncertain function. The CDR3 sequence is 18 residues long. V lost 0 bases, J lost 0 bases, and 16 bases lay in between. CDR3 nucleotides: TGTGCCAGCAGTTACTCTGGCAGGGGCTCGTCTAGCACAGATACGCAGTATTTT. The encoded protein is CASSYSGRGSSSTDTQYF.

This chain joins TRBV6-5 and TRBJ2-7, with 8 bases aligning to TRBD2. In germline, CDR1 is MNHEY, CDR2 SVGAGI. This CDR3 contains 13 residues. The V and J ends lost 6 bases and 3 bases, in that order; junction bases with no gene match: 4. The CDR3 loop reads CASSFGTSYEQYF. CDR3 bases: TGTGCCAGCAGCTTCGGGACTAGCTACGAGCAGTACTTC.

V gene TRBV25-1 combines with J gene TRBJ1-2; a weak D match, TRBD1 (5 bases). Germline CDR1 and CDR2: MGHDK and SYGVNS. The CDR3 is 14 residues long. V was cut by 10 bases and J by 4 bases, with 19 bases left in between. The chain's CDR3 is CATRVTGDIYGYTF. The DNA of the CDR3 is TGTGCCACCAGAGTCACAGGAGATATCTATGGCTACACCTTC.

The chain uses TRBV19 and TRBJ2-6; no firm D call. V lost 3 bases to trimming and J lost 1 base, with 1 base between them. The CDR3 loop spans 13 amino acids. Germline values: CDR1 LNHDA, CDR2 SQIVND (reference sequence). CDR3 sequence: CASSISGANVLTF. Written as DNA, the CDR3 is TGTGCCAGTAGTATTTCTGGGGCCAACGTCCTGACTTTC.

The chain has TRBV4-1 and TRBJ1-4; D is possibly TRBD1 (6 bases). V was clipped by 0 bases and J by 4 bases, with 12 bases between them. Per the germline V gene, CDR1 is MGHRA and CDR2 is YSYEKL. The CDR3 is 16 residues long. CDR3 sequence: CASSQESGGFNEKLFF. In nucleotides, the CDR3 is TGCGCCAGCAGCCAAGAAAGTGGGGGCTTTAATGAAAAACTGTTTTTT.

This clone was counted a single time. The chain uses TRBV5-1 and TRBJ2-2, with 15 bases matching TRBD2. This CDR3 is 18 amino acids long. Germline CDR1 SGHRS, CDR2 YFSETQ. Trimming cost V 4 bases and J 3 bases; bases outside gene matches: 7. CDR3 nucleotide sequence: TGCGCCAGCAGCGAGAGGACTAGCGGGAGGGCGGACACCGGGGAGCTGTTTTTT. Its translation is CASSERTSGRADTGELFF. The full variable domain, with the rest looked up from reference TRBV5-1 and TRBJ2-2, is KAGVTQTPRYLIKTRGQQVTLSCSPISGHRSVSWYQQTPGQGLQFLFEYFSETQRNKGNFPGRFSGRQFSNSRSEMNVSTLELGDSALYLCASSERTSGRADTGELFFGEGSRLTVL.

The CDR3, as DNA: TGTGCCAGCAGCTTAGGTTTGAGGACGCCTCTGGATGAGCAGTTCTTC. Protein product: CASSLGLRTPLDEQFF. The chain combines TRBV7-9 with TRBJ2-1; D is uncertain. V shed 1 base and J shed 8 bases, with 18 bases lying between them. The length of the CDR3 is 16 residues. The germline V gene has CDR1 SEHNR and CDR2 FQNEAQ (reference sequence).

The J gene is TRBJ2-3, the V gene TRBV30, with a weak D call TRBD2 (6 bases). This CDR3 has 15 residues. Germline assignment: CDR1 GTSNPN and CDR2 SVGIG (reference sequence). Trimming pared 0 bases from V and 0 bases from J, leaving 10 bases between. The CDR3 coding sequence is TGTGCCTGGAGTGTACTCGGGGGAAGCACAGATACGCAGTATTTT. It yields the protein CAWSVLGGSTDTQYF.

The gene calls are TRBV28 and TRBJ1-2; TRBD1 matches at 7 bases. The ends lost 6 bases at V and 2 bases at J; junction bases unmatched: 6. The CDR3 runs to 14 residues. Germline CDR1 and CDR2: MDHEN and SYDVKM. The DNA for the CDR3 is TGTGCCAGCAGCCCGGACAGGTCCAACTATGGCTACACCTTC. Amino acid sequence: CASSPDRSNYGYTF.

This rearrangement joins TRBV5-6 to TRBJ2-5; the D is unclear. Trimming shortened V by 5 bases and J by 0 bases, and 8 bases separated the two germline ends. The CDR3 consists of 13 residues. Per the germline V gene, CDR1 is SGHDT and CDR2 is YYEEEE. CDR3 sequence: CASRGSYQETQYF. The CDR3 DNA is TGTGCCAGCAGGGGCAGCTACCAAGAGACCCAGTACTTC. Full variable domain (missing parts from reference TRBV5-6 and TRBJ2-5): DAGVTQSPTHLIKTRGQQVTLRCSPKSGHDTVSWYQQALGQGPQFIFQYYEEEERQRGNFPDRFSGHQFPNYSSELNVNALLLGDSALYLCASRGSYQETQYFGPGTRLLVL.

This chain connects TRBV11-3 to TRBJ1-1, with TRBD1 matching over 9 bases. The CDR3 has 14 residues. Germline V gene sequence: CDR1 SGHNT, CDR2 YENEEA. The V gene end was trimmed by 3 bases and the J gene end by 6 bases; junction bases not matched to a gene: 5. As DNA, the CDR3 is TGTGCCAGCAGCTTGGGACAGGGTCAGGCTGAAGCTTTCTTT. Protein sequence: CASSLGQGQAEAFF.

The V gene is TRBV5-1, the J gene TRBJ1-2, with 9 bases fitting TRBD1. The CDR3 has 17 amino acids. V was pared by 3 bases and J by 3 bases, with 12 bases of the junction left unmatched. Germline values: CDR1 SGHRS, CDR2 YFSETQ. CDR3 residues: CASSSLGQGKTHYGYTF. In DNA, the CDR3 is TGCGCCAGCAGCTCTCTGGGACAGGGTAAAACACACTATGGCTACACCTTC.

The V call is TRBV2, the J call TRBJ1-5, with no clear D. This CDR3 region has 14 residues. V was pared by 2 bases and J by 3 bases, with 8 bases between. The V gene's germline CDR1 is SNHLY and CDR2 FYNNEI. Written as DNA, the CDR3 is TGTGCCAGCAGTGAAATGTCTTACAATCAGCCCCAGCATTTT. This codes for CASSEMSYNQPQHF.

CDR3 sequence (DNA): TGTGCCAGCAGCAGACAGACCGTGAACACTGAAGCTTTCTTT. Encoded protein: CASSRQTVNTEAFF. The chain is built from TRBV9 and TRBJ1-1, with D possibly matching TRBD1 (5 bases). The CDR3 runs 14 residues. In germline, CDR1 is SGDLS, CDR2 YYNGEE. V was pared by 4 bases and J by 0 bases, with 10 bases between.

On this clone: Other DNA sequences in this sample translate to the same CDR3. This chain uses TRBV20-1 with TRBJ2-5; no clear D gene. The germline gives CDR1 DFQATT, CDR2 SNEGSKA (reference sequence). The CDR3 consists of 11 residues. Deletions cut 3 bases from V and 5 bases from J, with 7 bases between. CDR3 sequence (DNA): TGCAGTGCTAGCCCCCGGGAGACCCAGTACTTC. Translating gives CSASPRETQYF.

This sequence joins TRBV27 and TRBJ1-4, with TRBD1 matching 10 bases. The CDR3 extends over 13 amino acids. The germline V gene encodes CDR1 MNHEY and CDR2 SMNVEV (reference sequence). The ends lost 6 bases at V and 7 bases at J; junction bases unmatched: 2. The CDR3 loop is CASRTGGVEKLFF. CDR3 coding DNA: TGTGCCAGCAGGACAGGGGGCGTTGAAAAACTGTTTTTT.

The chain employs TRBV10-3 and TRBJ2-3; weak D call: TRBD2 (6 bases). Germline V CDR1 and CDR2: ENHRY, SYGVKD. This CDR3 has 15 residues. The V end lost 10 bases, the J end lost 0 bases, and 17 bases lay between the germline ends. Here the CDR3 reads CATFGGRTSTDTQYF. The CDR3 DNA follows: TGTGCCACCTTTGGGGGGAGAACTAGCACAGATACGCAGTATTTT.

This chain joins TRBV15 and TRBJ2-7; D gene ambiguous. Germline V CDR1 and CDR2: LNHNV, YYDKDF (reference sequence). The CDR3 contains 13 residues. V was clipped by 3 bases and J by 5 bases, with 11 bases between them. This CDR3 is CATSRRFQDEQYF. For the CDR3, the DNA is TGTGCCACCAGCAGGAGGTTCCAGGACGAGCAGTACTTC.

This clone was counted a single time. This chain uses TRBV25-1 with TRBJ1-3; no definite D call. The ends were cut back, 2 bases at V and 4 bases at J, with 3 bases in the middle. Looked up from germline, CDR1 is MGHDK and CDR2 is SYGVNS. CDR3 size: 12 residues. CDR3 residues: CASSEPGNTIYF. The CDR3 DNA sequence: TGTGCCAGCAGTGAACCCGGAAACACCATATATTTT.